The 7 T cell receptor beta chains below all came from one sample that was sequenced in a study of control samples from healthy donors and cancer patients. Sequenced by immunoSEQ multiplex PCR; TCRdb stores in-frame clones only, minus some. The table records 150,000 to 200,000 clones, 90% to 95% of them present only once. Sequencing was done on a sample of blood. These receptor sequences come from a woman aged 40 to 50 in good health.

The V call is TRBV19, the J call TRBJ2-7, with D perhaps TRBD2 (5 bases). From germline, CDR1 is LNHDA and CDR2 SQIVND (reference sequence). Trimming removed 5 bases at V and 3 bases at J, with 11 bases between. This CDR3 is 13 amino acids long. CDR3 protein: CASSSDRDYEQYF. DNA for the CDR3: TGTGCCAGTAGTTCGGACCGGGACTACGAGCAGTACTTC. The variable domain in full, with the rest retrieved from reference TRBV19 and TRBJ2-7, is DGGITQSPKYLFRKEGQNVTLSCEQNLNHDAMYWYRQDPGQGLRLIYYSQIVNDFQKGDIAEGYSVSREKKESFPLTVTSAQKNPTAFYLCASSSDRDYEQYFGPGTRLTVT.

The rearrangement uses TRBV3-1 (or the pseudogene TRBV3-2) and TRBJ2-3; D is ambiguous. The germline V and J ends were trimmed by 4 bases and 3 bases, with 14 bases remaining between them. Germline V lookup: CDR1 LGHDT, CDR2 YNNKEL (reference sequence). There are 15 residues in the CDR3. The CDR3 DNA follows: TGTGCCAGCAGCCCCTTACAGACTGGGACAGATACGCAGTATTTT. Its protein product is CASSPLQTGTDTQYF.

This clone was seen a single time. The V and J genes are TRBV6-5 and TRBJ1-2; TRBD1 matches at 9 bases. From germline, CDR1 is MNHEY and CDR2 SVGAGI. This CDR3 region has 14 residues. Trimming at V came to 6 bases and at J to 6 bases, leaving 8 bases not matched to a gene. CDR3 sequence reads: CASRKPDRGNGYTF. The DNA for the CDR3 is TGTGCCAGCAGAAAGCCGGACAGGGGAAATGGCTACACCTTC.

The chain uses TRBV7-8 and TRBJ1-2; TRBD1 aligns across 10 bases. After removal of 1 base from V and 7 bases from J, the junction contained 6 bases not matched to a gene. Germline CDR1 SGHVS, CDR2 FQNEAQ. The CDR3 runs to 15 residues. The CDR3 here is CASSLDDRGPGGYTF. DNA of the CDR3: TGTGCCAGCAGCTTAGACGACAGGGGGCCGGGTGGCTACACCTTC.

This rearrangement joins TRBV7-9 to TRBJ2-1; 7 bases are shared with TRBD2. V trimming: 5 bases; J trimming: 0 bases; junction bases outside the gene matches: 7. The V gene's germline CDR1 is SEHNR and CDR2 FQNEAQ (reference sequence). This CDR3 is built from 16 residues. Here the CDR3 DNA reads TGTGCCAGCAGCGAGCAAGCGGGGCTCTCCTACAATGAGCAGTTCTTC. Its translation: CASSEQAGLSYNEQFF.

The rearrangement links TRBV7-2 to TRBJ2-1, with TRBD1 identical over 8 bases. CDR1 is SGHTA, CDR2 FQGNSA, per germline. The V gene end was trimmed by 9 bases and the J gene end by 10 bases; junction bases not matched to a gene: 14. This CDR3 comprises 14 residues. CDR3 bases: TGTGCCAGTTGCCGGGACAGGTGGAAAGGGGAGCAGTTCTTC. It codes for CASCRDRWKGEQFF.

The chain uses TRBV3-1 (or the pseudogene TRBV3-2) and TRBJ2-2, with unresolved D. Per germline, CDR1 LGHDT and CDR2 YNNKEL (reference sequence). The CDR3 consists of 17 residues. Deletions cut 0 bases from V and 4 bases from J, with 15 bases between. CDR3 amino acids: CASSQDEPPSRTGELFF. The CDR3, as DNA: TGTGCCAGCAGCCAAGATGAACCACCCTCACGCACCGGGGAGCTGTTTTTT.